This TCR beta chain comes out of a study of T-cell memory formation after mild COVID-19 (dated by TCRdb to the early 2020s). With respect to the entire study: Most TCR sequence clusters were specific to one of the two donors. Longitudinal TCRalpha and TCRbeta repertoire sequencing tracked T-cell clones expanding and contracting after mild COVID-19 in two donors. The cohort comprised two young, previously healthy adult volunteers, one female and one male.

Sequenced using an Illumina NovaSeq 6000. TCRalpha and TCRbeta cDNA libraries were built by 5'RACE with constant-segment primers, adding sample barcodes and unique molecular identifiers. RNA was extracted from every sample with Trizol reagent. Amplification of the libraries took two PCR steps, and the second step added a second sample barcode plus Illumina TruSeq adapters. Sequencing of libraries was performed on an Illumina NovaSeq with 2 x 150 bp paired-end reads. In the source study's methods: Demultiplexing of reads and collapsing into UMI-guided consensus sequences were performed with migec v1.2.7. Using mixcr v2.1.11, UMI consensuses were aligned to TRA and TRB V and J templates and then assembled into clonotypes. Expanded or contracted clonotypes were those called significant by both edgeR and NoisET, with noise models trained on biological replicates. For edgeR calls, the cutoffs were a false discovery rate-adjusted p below 0.01 and a log2 fold-change threshold of 1. As an exploratory analysis of dynamics, PCA with hierarchical clustering was applied to max-normalized trajectories of the 1000 most abundant clonotypes. Separately sequenced CD4+ and CD8+ repertoires were used to assign a CD4 or CD8 phenotype to each responding clone. The public reads were reprocessed in TCRdb via fastp at Q25 and MiXCR, keeping in-frame beta chains. Merged by CDR3 protein, the rows form single entries marked with the most common genes and DNA. These V and J calls originate from TCRdb's pipeline instead of the authors' own analysis. The sample yields 180,000 or so distinct CDR3 sequences; under 14% were counted once. The top ten clones comprise approximately 3.8% of the sample.

On this clonotype: The clone's antigen remains unknown. No per-base quality is available; no much larger clone lies one base away.

The study at large found these results: The study covered only a couple of mild cases, and larger cohorts including severe cases with pre-infection samples were considered necessary. Whether the second-wave clones peaking on day 37 were SARS-CoV-2 specific was not confirmed. Contracting CD4+ clones turned up mainly in the CM and EM memory subsets, whereas EMRA was where CD8+ clones were enriched. Some responding clones were detected in pre-infection memory, suggesting pre-existing cross-reactive memory T cells joined the SARS-CoV-2 response. Clones that contracted from day 15 to 85 showed balanced CD4/CD8 phenotypes, whereas a second wave of clones that expanded from day 15 to 37 leaned towards CD4+.

PBMCs were isolated by Ficoll-Paque density gradient centrifugation. The CDR3, from cysteine to phenylalanine, totals 13 residues. Solely the CDR3 DNA is kept, with 39 bases framed from the first base. V is pruned by 5 bases and J by 4 bases, leaving 3 bases of the junction without a gene match. The receptor comes from a man between 18 and 29 years old who had mild COVID-19 (a few samples of this study predate the infection). The sample titles of this study are shuffled in the database, so cell type and time point are left out; the donor was told from shared clones. The material sequenced was PBMCs or a T cell subset sorted from them (not recorded which). The chain links TRBV12-3 or TRBV12-4 with TRBJ1-2; TRBD1 matches 8 bases in the middle. The CDR3 amino acid sequence is: CASSAGGGYGYTF. The base sequence is TGTGCCAGCAGTGCAGGGGGCGGCTATGGCTACACCTTC.